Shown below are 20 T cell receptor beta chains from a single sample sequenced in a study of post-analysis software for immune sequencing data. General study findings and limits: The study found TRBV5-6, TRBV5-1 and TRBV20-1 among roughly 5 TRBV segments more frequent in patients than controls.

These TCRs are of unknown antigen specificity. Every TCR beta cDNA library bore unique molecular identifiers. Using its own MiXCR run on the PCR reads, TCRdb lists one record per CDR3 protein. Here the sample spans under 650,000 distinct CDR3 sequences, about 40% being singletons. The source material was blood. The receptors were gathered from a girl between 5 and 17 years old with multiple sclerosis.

The CDR3 reads CASSLKPRTASSGANVLTF. The CDR3 DNA reads as TGCGCCAGCAGCCTAAAGCCGAGGACAGCAAGCTCTGGGGCCAACGTCCTGACTTTC. V is TRBV4-1 and J is TRBJ2-6; perhaps TRBD1 as D (6 bases). V was clipped by 4 bases and J by 0 bases, with 19 bases between them. The CDR3 is 19 amino acids. CDR1 is MGHRA, CDR2 YSYEKL, per germline.

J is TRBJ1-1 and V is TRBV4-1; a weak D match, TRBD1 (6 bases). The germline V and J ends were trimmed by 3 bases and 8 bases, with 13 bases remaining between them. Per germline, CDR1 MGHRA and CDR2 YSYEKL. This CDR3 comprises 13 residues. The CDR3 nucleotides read TGCGCCAGCAGCCAGGCGACAGGTATCGAAGCTTTCTTT. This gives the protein CASSQATGIEAFF.

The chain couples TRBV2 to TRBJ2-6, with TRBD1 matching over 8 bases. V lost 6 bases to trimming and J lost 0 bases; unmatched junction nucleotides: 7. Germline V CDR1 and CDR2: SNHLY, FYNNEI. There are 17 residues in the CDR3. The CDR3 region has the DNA TGTGCCAGCAGGACGGACAGGGCCAACTCTGGGGCCAACGTCCTGACTTTC. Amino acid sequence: CASRTDRANSGANVLTF.

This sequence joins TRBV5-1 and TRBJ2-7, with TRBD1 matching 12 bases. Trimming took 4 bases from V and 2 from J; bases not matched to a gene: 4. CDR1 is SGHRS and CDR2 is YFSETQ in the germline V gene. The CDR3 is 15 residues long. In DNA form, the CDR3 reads TGCGCCAGCAGCCCCGGGACAGGGGGCACCTACGAGCAGTACTTC. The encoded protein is CASSPGTGGTYEQYF.

As DNA, the CDR3 is TGCGCCAGCAGCCCAGTGGGGGACAGCTATGGCTACACCTTC. It codes for CASSPVGDSYGYTF. The rearrangement joins TRBV5-1 to TRBJ1-2, with 7 bases aligning to TRBD1. The CDR3 has 14 amino acids. V lost 4 bases and J lost 4; bases outside the gene matches: 7. Per germline, CDR1 SGHRS and CDR2 YFSETQ.

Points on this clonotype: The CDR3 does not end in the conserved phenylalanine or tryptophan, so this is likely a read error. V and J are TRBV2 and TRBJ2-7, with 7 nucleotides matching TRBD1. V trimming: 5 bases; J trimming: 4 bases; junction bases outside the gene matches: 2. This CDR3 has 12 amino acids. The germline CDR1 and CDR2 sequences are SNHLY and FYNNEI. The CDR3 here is CASSKTGYEQYC. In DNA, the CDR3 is TGTGCCAGCAGTAAGACAGGGTACGAGCAGTACTGC.

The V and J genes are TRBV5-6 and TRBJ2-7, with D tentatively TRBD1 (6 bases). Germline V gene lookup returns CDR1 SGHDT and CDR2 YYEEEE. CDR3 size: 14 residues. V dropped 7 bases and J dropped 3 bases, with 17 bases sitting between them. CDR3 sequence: CASRAGVGFYEQYF. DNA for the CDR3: TGTGCCAGCCGGGCAGGGGTAGGATTCTACGAGCAGTACTTC.

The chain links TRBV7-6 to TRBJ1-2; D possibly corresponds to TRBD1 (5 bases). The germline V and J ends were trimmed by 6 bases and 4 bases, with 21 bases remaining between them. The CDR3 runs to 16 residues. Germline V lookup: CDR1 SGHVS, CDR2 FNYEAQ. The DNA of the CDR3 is TGTGCCAGCAGTCTTATGGCAGGGAGATACGTCTATGGCTACACCTTC. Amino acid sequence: CASSLMAGRYVYGYTF.

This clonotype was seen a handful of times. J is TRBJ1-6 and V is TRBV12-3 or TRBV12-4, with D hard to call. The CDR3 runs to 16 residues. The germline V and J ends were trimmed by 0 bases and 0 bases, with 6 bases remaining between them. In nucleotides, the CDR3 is TGTGCCAGCAGTTTAGCGACCCGCTCCTATAATTCACCCCTCCACTTT. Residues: CASSLATRSYNSPLHF.

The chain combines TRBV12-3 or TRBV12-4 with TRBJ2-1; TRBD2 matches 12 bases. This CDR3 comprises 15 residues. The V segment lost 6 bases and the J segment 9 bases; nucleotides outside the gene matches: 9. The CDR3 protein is CASSLTSGGLVEQFF. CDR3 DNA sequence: TGTGCCAGCAGCCTAACTAGCGGGGGGCTAGTTGAGCAGTTCTTC.

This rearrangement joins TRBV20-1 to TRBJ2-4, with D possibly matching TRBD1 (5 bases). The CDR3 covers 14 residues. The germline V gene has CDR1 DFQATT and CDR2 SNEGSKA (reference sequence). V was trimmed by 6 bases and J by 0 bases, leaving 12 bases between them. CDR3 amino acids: CSATDTLAKNIQYF. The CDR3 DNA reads TGCAGTGCCACGGACACCTTAGCCAAAAACATTCAGTACTTC.

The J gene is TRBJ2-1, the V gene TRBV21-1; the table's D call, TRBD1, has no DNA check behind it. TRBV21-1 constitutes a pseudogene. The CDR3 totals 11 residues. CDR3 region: CASSVRAWQFF. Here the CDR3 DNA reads TGTGCCAGCAGCGTTAGGGCGTGGCAGTTCTTC.

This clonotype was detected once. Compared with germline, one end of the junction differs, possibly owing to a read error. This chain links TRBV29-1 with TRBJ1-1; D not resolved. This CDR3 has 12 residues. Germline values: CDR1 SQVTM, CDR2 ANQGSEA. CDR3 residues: CNVIGSRAEAFF. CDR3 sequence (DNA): TGCAACGTTATTGGGAGTAGGGCTGAAGCTTTCTTT. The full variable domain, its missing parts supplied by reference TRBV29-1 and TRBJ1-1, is SAVISQKPSRDICQRGTSLTIQCQVDSQVTMMFWYRQQPGQSLTLIATANQGSEATYESGFVIDKFPISRPNLTFSTLTVSNMSPEDSSIYLCNVIGSRAEAFFGQGTRLTVV.

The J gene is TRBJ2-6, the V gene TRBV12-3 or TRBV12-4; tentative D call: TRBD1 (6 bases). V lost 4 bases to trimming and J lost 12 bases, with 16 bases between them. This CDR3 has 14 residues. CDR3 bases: TGTGCCAGCAGTTCCGGGACATCGCCCGGCGTCCTGACTTTC. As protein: CASSSGTSPGVLTF.

This CDR3 is CASSEGTGGGQFF. In DNA form, the CDR3 reads TGTGCCAGCAGTGAAGGGACAGGGGGCGGGCAGTTCTTC. This chain uses TRBV2 with TRBJ2-1; 11 bases align to TRBD1. The CDR3 runs to 13 residues. The ends lost 1 base at V and 12 bases at J; junction bases unmatched: 2. Germline V CDR1 and CDR2: SNHLY, FYNNEI.

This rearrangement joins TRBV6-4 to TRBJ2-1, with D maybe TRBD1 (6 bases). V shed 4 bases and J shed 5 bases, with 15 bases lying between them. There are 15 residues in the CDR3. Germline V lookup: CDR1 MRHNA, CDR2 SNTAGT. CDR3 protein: CASSGGAGAHNEQFF. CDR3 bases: TGTGCCAGCAGTGGTGGCGCAGGGGCCCACAATGAGCAGTTCTTC.

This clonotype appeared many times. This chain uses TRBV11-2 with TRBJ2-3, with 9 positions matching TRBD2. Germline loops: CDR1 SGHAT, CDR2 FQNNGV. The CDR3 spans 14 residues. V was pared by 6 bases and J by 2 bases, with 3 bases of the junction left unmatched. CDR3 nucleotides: TGTGCCAGCAGACTAGCGGGTTCCACAGATACGCAGTATTTT. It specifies CASRLAGSTDTQYF.

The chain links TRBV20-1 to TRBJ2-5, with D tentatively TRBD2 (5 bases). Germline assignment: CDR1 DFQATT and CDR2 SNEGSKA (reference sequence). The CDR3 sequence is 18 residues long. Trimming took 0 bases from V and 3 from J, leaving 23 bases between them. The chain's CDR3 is CSARDLPHSGVVEETQYF. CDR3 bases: TGCAGTGCTAGAGATCTTCCCCACAGCGGCGTGGTGGAAGAGACCCAGTACTTC.

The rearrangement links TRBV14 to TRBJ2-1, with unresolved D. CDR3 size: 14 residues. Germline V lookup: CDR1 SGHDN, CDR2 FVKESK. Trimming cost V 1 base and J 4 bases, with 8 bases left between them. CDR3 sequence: CASSQAPVYNEQFF. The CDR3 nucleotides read TGTGCCAGCAGCCAAGCCCCGGTTTACAATGAGCAGTTCTTC.

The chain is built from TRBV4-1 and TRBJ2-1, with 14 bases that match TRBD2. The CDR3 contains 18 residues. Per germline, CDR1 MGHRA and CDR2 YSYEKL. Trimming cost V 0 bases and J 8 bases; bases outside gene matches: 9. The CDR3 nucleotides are TGCGCCAGCAGCCAAGAAACCGGGACTAGCGGGAGTGGAGATGAGCAGTTCTTC. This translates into CASSQETGTSGSGDEQFF.